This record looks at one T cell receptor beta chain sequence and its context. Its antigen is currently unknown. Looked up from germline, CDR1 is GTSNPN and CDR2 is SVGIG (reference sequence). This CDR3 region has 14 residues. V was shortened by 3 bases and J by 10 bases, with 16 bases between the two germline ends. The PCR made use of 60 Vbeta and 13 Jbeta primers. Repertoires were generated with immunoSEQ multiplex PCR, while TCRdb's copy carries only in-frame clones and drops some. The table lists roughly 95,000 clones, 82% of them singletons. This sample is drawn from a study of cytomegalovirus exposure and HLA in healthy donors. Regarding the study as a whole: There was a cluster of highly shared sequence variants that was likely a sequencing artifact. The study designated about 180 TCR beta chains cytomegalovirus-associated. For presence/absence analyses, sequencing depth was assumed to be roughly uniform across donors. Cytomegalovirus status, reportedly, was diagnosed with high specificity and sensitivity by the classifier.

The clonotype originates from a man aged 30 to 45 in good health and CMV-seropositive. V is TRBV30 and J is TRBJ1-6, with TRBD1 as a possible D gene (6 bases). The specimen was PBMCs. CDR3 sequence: CAWRLQGPRSPLHF. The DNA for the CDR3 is TGTGCCTGGAGACTTCAGGGGCCTCGATCACCCCTCCACTTT.